These 29 T cell receptor beta chains originate from one sample sequenced in a study of T cells in Graves' hyperthyroidism and ophthalmopathy. Researchers amplified the TCR beta CDR3 regions from RNA transcripts. Using the HTBI primer set, a first-round RT-PCR was run on the TCR CDR3. MiXCR, applied by TCRdb to the multiplex PCR reads, yields one record per CDR3 protein. The repertoire holds roughly 630,000 distinct CDR3 sequences, with around 16% as singletons. The specimen sequenced was blood. These receptors were collected from a woman younger than 45 with Graves' hyperthyroidism.

This clonotype was observed many times. The chain employs TRBV12-3 or TRBV12-4 and TRBJ2-3, with D possibly called TRBD1 or TRBD2 (5 bases each). The CDR3 spans 17 residues. Trimming removed 4 bases from V and 2 bases from J, with 19 bases in between. The CDR3 DNA sequence: TGTGCCAGCAGTTCCCTGACCGGGACCCTGGCCACAGATACGCAGTATTTT. Encoded protein: CASSSLTGTLATDTQYF.

The chain carries TRBV6-1 and TRBJ1-4; D unclear. The CDR3 sequence is 16 residues long. Germline values: CDR1 MNHNS, CDR2 SASEGT. The V end lost 8 bases, the J end lost 1 base, and 17 bases lay between the germline ends. The CDR3 spells CASFDNYGKTNEKLFF. The DNA of the CDR3 is TGTGCCAGCTTTGATAACTACGGGAAAACTAATGAAAAACTGTTTTTT.

As regards this clonotype: A much larger clone is a single base away; this may be a read error. CDR3: CSARSSGEERITSNQPQHF. As DNA, the CDR3 is TGCAGTGCTAGATCGTCGGGTGAGGAGAGGATAACATCTAATCAGCCCCAGCATTTT. The rearrangement joins TRBV20-1 to TRBJ1-5, with no clear D. V shed 2 bases and J shed 4 bases, with 27 bases lying between them. Germline V lookup: CDR1 DFQATT, CDR2 SNEGSKA (reference sequence). This CDR3 spans 19 amino acids.

The sample holds many counts of this clonotype. This rearrangement joins TRBV6-2 or TRBV6-3 to TRBJ2-5; 11 bases match TRBD2. Germline CDR1 and CDR2: MNHEY and SVGEGT. CDR3 length equals 16 residues. Trimming at V came to 5 bases and at J to 5 bases, leaving 10 bases not matched to a gene. The CDR3 coding sequence is TGTGCCAGCAGTGCCACTAGCGGGAGTGGGTCGGAGACCCAGTACTTC. Protein sequence: CASSATSGSGSETQYF.

Of note for this clonotype: This clone may be a read error of a much larger clone one base away. The V gene is TRBV12-3 or TRBV12-4, the J gene TRBJ2-3; no clear D gene. Trimming removed 6 bases at V and 5 bases at J, with 6 bases between. This CDR3 region has 11 residues. CDR3 nucleotides: TGTGCCAGCAGCGTAGTAGATACGCAGTATTTT. Amino acid sequence: CASSVVDTQYF.

The chain joins TRBV15 to TRBJ1-5; tentatively, D is TRBD1 (5 bases). The CDR3 consists of 16 residues. Per the germline V gene, CDR1 is LNHNV and CDR2 is YYDKDF (reference sequence). V lost 2 bases and J lost 9, with 20 bases in between. Written as DNA, the CDR3 is TGTGCCACCAGCAGATCGGGGACTCCTAACGCTTGGCCCCAGCATTTT. This sequence encodes CATSRSGTPNAWPQHF.

In this sample, this clonotype turned up many times. V and J are TRBV5-1 and TRBJ2-2, with unresolved D. V lost 3 bases, J lost 5 bases, and 5 bases lay in between. Per germline, CDR1 SGHRS and CDR2 YFSETQ. The CDR3 loop spans 12 amino acids. In nucleotides, the CDR3 is TGCGCCAGCAGCTATCCTACCGGGGAGCTGTTTTTT. Its protein product is CASSYPTGELFF.

This clonotype appeared a single time. A read error may be the cause here, since a much bigger clone is one base away. The chain carries TRBV27 and TRBJ2-1; D not resolved. Germline CDR1 is MNHEY and CDR2 is SMNVEV (reference sequence). CDR3 length: 15 residues. Trimming removed 5 bases at V and 5 bases at J, with 16 bases between. CDR3 DNA sequence: TGTGCCAGCAGTAATCGTAGGCATGTGCACAATGAGCAGTTCTTC. Amino acid sequence: CASSNRRHVHNEQFF.

The genes are TRBV6-2 or TRBV6-3 and TRBJ2-2; D call uncertain. Germline assignment: CDR1 MNHEY and CDR2 SVGEGT. V lost 6 bases and J lost 7, with 9 bases in between. CDR3 length: 12 residues. The CDR3 protein is CASRLIVGELFF. The DNA of the CDR3 is TGTGCCAGCAGGCTCATAGTCGGGGAGCTGTTTTTT.

Only a few counts were recorded for this clonotype. This rearrangement joins TRBV6-1 to TRBJ2-2, with 9 positions matching TRBD2. V shed 1 base and J 1 base; nucleotides not matched to a gene: 1. The CDR3 extends over 16 amino acids. Germline values: CDR1 MNHNS, CDR2 SASEGT. CDR3 region: CASSEELAGNTGELFF. The CDR3 nucleotides are TGTGCCAGCAGTGAAGAACTAGCGGGGAACACCGGGGAGCTGTTTTTT.

This clonotype was detected ten times or more. This chain joins TRBV28 and TRBJ1-1; 8 bases are a match to TRBD1. This CDR3 has 16 amino acids. V shed 5 bases and J 8 bases; nucleotides not matched to a gene: 16. The germline CDR1 and CDR2 sequences are MDHEN and SYDVKM. CDR3 nucleotide sequence: TGTGCCAGCAGTGCCTACAGGGGGAGCGGTAAGGGGGAAGCTTTCTTT. Translated, it gives CASSAYRGSGKGEAFF.

Ten or more counts support this clonotype. V usage is TRBV20-1 and J usage is TRBJ2-7; 9 nucleotides align to TRBD1. The germline gives CDR1 DFQATT, CDR2 SNEGSKA (reference sequence). The length of the CDR3 is 14 residues. V was pared by 3 bases and J by 1 base, with 4 bases of the junction left unmatched. The CDR3 coding sequence is TGCAGTGCTAGTGTGGACAGGGGTTCCTACGAGCAGTACTTC. Translating it yields CSASVDRGSYEQYF.

This clonotype was detected many times. This chain uses TRBV27 with TRBJ2-1; D remains ambiguous. V lost 6 bases, J lost 7 bases, and 13 bases lay in between. The CDR3 totals 13 residues. CDR1 is MNHEY and CDR2 is SMNVEV in the germline V gene (reference sequence). The CDR3 loop is CASSPILGNEQFF. The CDR3 DNA reads TGTGCCAGCAGCCCAATCCTGGGTAATGAGCAGTTCTTC.

This clonotype was seen ten or more times. This sequence joins TRBV2 and TRBJ2-7; maybe TRBD2 (5 bases). The germline V gene encodes CDR1 SNHLY and CDR2 FYNNEI. This CDR3 comprises 14 residues. The V end was cut by 8 bases, the J end by 0 bases, with 14 bases between. CDR3 in amino acids: CASRLEVSSYEQYF. The CDR3 DNA sequence: TGTGCCAGCCGCCTGGAGGTTAGCTCCTACGAGCAGTACTTC.

This clonotype was detected ten times or more. At one end the junction does not follow the germline gene, possibly because of a read error. V is TRBV2 and J is TRBJ1-5, with 9 nucleotides matching TRBD1. Germline values: CDR1 SNHLY, CDR2 FYNNEI. This CDR3 has 15 amino acids. Written as DNA, the CDR3 is TGTGCCAGCAATGAACAGGGGGCAGGCAATCAGCCCCAGCATTTT. Translation gives CASNEQGAGNQPQHF. Using reference TRBV2 and TRBJ1-5 for the parts outside the CDR3, the full variable domain is EPEVTQTPSHQVTQMGQEVILRCVPISNHLYFYWYRQILGQKVEFLVSFYNNEISEKSEIFDDQFSVERPDGSNFTLKIRSTKLEDSAMYFCASNEQGAGNQPQHFGDGTRLSIL.

The rearrangement uses TRBV7-2 and TRBJ2-3; a possible D gene is TRBD1 (5 bases). Deletions cut 3 bases from V and 2 bases from J, with 9 bases between. Germline loops: CDR1 SGHTA, CDR2 FQGNSA. The CDR3 sequence is 14 residues long. The CDR3 bases are TGTGCCAGCAGCTTCGCGGACATCACAGATACGCAGTATTTT. This sequence encodes CASSFADITDTQYF. Full variable domain (outside the CDR3, taken from reference TRBV7-2 and TRBJ2-3): GAGVSQSPSNKVTEKGKDVELRCDPISGHTALYWYRQSLGQGLEFLIYFQGNSAPDKSGLPSDRFSAERTGGSVSTLTIQRTQQEDSAVYLCASSFADITDTQYFGPGTRLTVL.

In this sample, this clonotype turned up a few times. V gene TRBV28 combines with J gene TRBJ1-1, with 8 bases identical to TRBD1. CDR1 MDHEN and CDR2 SYDVKM come from the germline V gene. The CDR3 contains 15 residues. Germline trimming cut 5 bases from V and 1 base from J; bases unmatched to any gene: 6. CDR3 residues: CASSDRQGRNTEAFF. The CDR3 DNA reads TGTGCCAGCAGTGACCGACAGGGGAGGAACACTGAAGCTTTCTTT.

This clonotype was seen only a few times. The V call is TRBV5-1, the J call TRBJ2-7, with a tentative D call TRBD1 (5 bases). V was cut by 10 bases and J by 3 bases, with 23 bases left in between. The CDR3 length is 15 residues. Germline V gene data show CDR1 as SGHRS and CDR2 as YFSETQ. The CDR3 reads CAGKEGVGHLYEQYF. DNA of the CDR3: TGCGCCGGCAAAGAAGGGGTCGGTCATCTCTACGAGCAGTACTTC.

This clonotype was seen a handful of times. The chain recombines TRBV10-1 with TRBJ2-7; 8 positions agree with TRBD2. Trimming took 4 bases from V and 0 from J; bases not matched to a gene: 2. This CDR3 spans 14 amino acids. Germline values: CDR1 WNHNN, CDR2 SYGVQD (reference sequence). This chain's CDR3 is CASSGLANSYEQYF. CDR3 sequence (DNA): TGCGCCAGCAGTGGACTAGCGAACTCCTACGAGCAGTACTTC.

The V call is TRBV9, the J call TRBJ2-1; TRBD2 agrees at 10 bases. The germline gives CDR1 SGDLS, CDR2 YYNGEE. This CDR3 region has 17 residues. V shed 1 base, J shed 5 bases, and the junction held 9 bases outside the gene matches. CDR3 DNA: TGTGCCAGCAGCGTATCCTTGGTTAGCGGGAGGAACAATGAGCAGTTCTTC. Its protein is CASSVSLVSGRNNEQFF.

This clonotype was recorded many times. This sequence joins TRBV7-2 and TRBJ2-3, with D perhaps TRBD1 (5 bases). The CDR3 covers 15 residues. From germline, CDR1 is SGHTA and CDR2 FQGNSA. Trimming took 5 bases from V and 2 from J, leaving 14 bases between them. CDR3 sequence (DNA): TGTGCCAGCAGCCTAGACAGAGGCTTCACAGATACGCAGTATTTT. The encoded protein is CASSLDRGFTDTQYF.

The count of this clonotype is one. The CDR3 coding sequence is TGCGCCAGCAGCCAACGTTCCGGATATGGCTACACCTTC. Translating gives CASSQRSGYGYTF. The chain uses TRBV4-1 and TRBJ1-2; D unresolved. V lost 2 bases to trimming and J lost 5 bases, with 9 bases between them. From germline, CDR1 is MGHRA and CDR2 YSYEKL. The CDR3 consists of 13 residues.

This clonotype was recorded at least ten times. V and J are TRBV27 and TRBJ2-7; D possibly corresponds to TRBD2 (6 bases). Germline V gene sequence: CDR1 MNHEY, CDR2 SMNVEV (reference sequence). V gave up 2 bases and J gave up 2 bases, with 13 bases separating them. There are 15 residues in the CDR3. The CDR3, as DNA: TGTGCCAGCAGTTTACTCCCGGGGGAGACCTACGAGCAGTACTTC. Translated, it gives CASSLLPGETYEQYF.

The chain recombines TRBV7-8 with TRBJ1-2; the match to TRBD1 covers 9 bases. Unmatched junction bases numbered 4, after V lost 4 bases and J lost 7 bases. The CDR3 runs to 13 residues. Germline V gene data show CDR1 as SGHVS and CDR2 as FQNEAQ. The CDR3 region has the DNA TGTGCCAGCAGCTCCTACAGGGGGCCTGGCTACACCTTC. Translation gives CASSSYRGPGYTF.

In this sample, this clonotype turned up a few times. The chain employs TRBV7-9 and TRBJ2-4; 7 positions agree with TRBD1. Germline CDR1 and CDR2: SEHNR and FQNEAQ (reference sequence). The CDR3 is 14 amino acids. V trimming: 5 bases; J trimming: 6 bases; junction bases outside the gene matches: 7. Written as DNA, the CDR3 is TGTGCCAGCAGCCAGGACAGGCTTCTAAACATTCAGTACTTC. This gives the protein CASSQDRLLNIQYF.

The chain joins TRBV12-3 or TRBV12-4 to TRBJ2-3; the D gene is possibly TRBD2 (5 bases). The length of the CDR3 is 12 residues. V shed 8 bases and J shed 6 bases, with 12 bases lying between them. CDR3 loop: CASGGPADTQYF. As DNA, the CDR3 is TGTGCCAGCGGAGGACCGGCGGATACGCAGTATTTT.

The gene calls are TRBV14 and TRBJ2-7, with a weak D call TRBD2 (6 bases). Trimming removed 0 bases from V and 3 bases from J, with 9 bases in between. In germline, CDR1 is SGHDN, CDR2 FVKESK. The CDR3 covers 14 residues. The CDR3 DNA is TGTGCCAGCAGCCAAGAAGCGGGCCACTACGAGCAGTACTTC. As protein: CASSQEAGHYEQYF. The entire variable domain, with the rest obtained from reference TRBV14 and TRBJ2-7, is as follows: EAGVTQFPSHSVIEKGQTVTLRCDPISGHDNLYWYRRVMGKEIKFLLHFVKESKQDESGMPNNRFLAERTGGTYSTLKVQPAELEDSGVYFCASSQEAGHYEQYFGPGTRLTVT.

The gene calls are TRBV5-1 and TRBJ2-5; 7 bases are a match to TRBD1. The junction had 9 bases not matched to a gene; V was cut back by 0 bases and J by 4 bases. Per the germline V gene, CDR1 is SGHRS and CDR2 is YFSETQ. This CDR3 has 16 amino acids. In nucleotides, the CDR3 is TGCGCCAGCAGCTTGGCCCTGGGACAGCTGAGAGAGACCCAGTACTTC. Amino acids: CASSLALGQLRETQYF.

This clonotype was found many times. This chain connects TRBV27 to TRBJ1-1; tentatively, D is TRBD1 (5 bases). The CDR3 covers 14 residues. Germline V CDR1 and CDR2: MNHEY, SMNVEV (reference sequence). Trimming cost V 7 bases and J 2 bases, with 14 bases left between them. CDR3 amino acids: CASTPRRGNTEAFF. The CDR3, as DNA: TGTGCCAGCACCCCCAGGAGGGGCAACACTGAAGCTTTCTTT.